Each of the 20 T cell receptor beta chains below was sequenced from the same sample in a study of Ad26.COV2.S vaccination and SARS-CoV-2 variants. Indicated treatment: about 20 received Ad26.COV2.S at low or high dose, single or two shots; five or six received placebo; per-sample allocation not given. Sampling was done on day 63 after the first vaccine or placebo injection. Generated by immunoSEQ multiplex PCR, the TCRdb table keeps only in-frame clones and is missing some. The repertoire holds some 480,000 clones, with 87% as singletons. Sequenced here: peripheral blood, sampled in a trial of Ad26.COV2.S vaccine versus placebo. All receptors derive from a person aged 18-65 years who received the Ad26.COV2.S COVID-19 vaccine or a placebo.

The rearrangement links TRBV4-2 to TRBJ2-7, with TRBD2 identical over 16 bases. The length of the CDR3 is 19 residues. Germline V gene lookup returns CDR1 LGHNA and CDR2 YNFKEQ. Trimming took 0 bases from V and 4 from J; bases not matched to a gene: 9. CDR3 nucleotide sequence: TGTGCCAGCAGCCAAGACCTCGCCGGGACTAGCGGGAGGGCGTACGAGCAGTACTTC. Amino acids: CASSQDLAGTSGRAYEQYF.

This sequence joins TRBV13 and TRBJ2-6; D remains unclear. The V gene's germline CDR1 is PRHDT and CDR2 FYEKMQ (reference sequence). The CDR3 has 16 residues. V gave up 3 bases and J gave up 0 bases, with 9 bases separating them. The CDR3 region is CASSFGRASGANVLTF. The CDR3 DNA follows: TGTGCCAGCAGCTTCGGACGAGCCTCTGGGGCCAACGTCCTGACTTTC.

The chain employs TRBV2 and TRBJ2-1; D gene unclear. Germline loops: CDR1 SNHLY, CDR2 FYNNEI. Between the trimmed V and J ends, which lost 2 bases and 5 bases, there was a span of 10 bases. This CDR3 is 14 amino acids long. CDR3 in DNA: TGTGCCAGCAGTGAAAGGTGGCCCCACAATGAGCAGTTCTTC. This sequence encodes CASSERWPHNEQFF. The entire variable domain, with the rest obtained from reference TRBV2 and TRBJ2-1, is as follows: EPEVTQTPSHQVTQMGQEVILRCVPISNHLYFYWYRQILGQKVEFLVSFYNNEISEKSEIFDDQFSVERPDGSNFTLKIRSTKLEDSAMYFCASSERWPHNEQFFGPGTRLTVL.

The chain uses TRBV15 and TRBJ2-1; 9 bases match TRBD2. This CDR3 has 16 amino acids. Germline V CDR1 and CDR2: LNHNV, YYDKDF (reference sequence). V lost 1 base and J lost 1; bases outside the gene matches: 2. The CDR3 sequence: CATSRGGRESYNEQFF. DNA for the CDR3: TGTGCCACCAGCAGAGGCGGGAGGGAGTCCTACAATGAGCAGTTCTTC.

The chain is built from TRBV5-1 and TRBJ2-7; D is undetermined. CDR1 and CDR2 from the germline V gene are SGHRS and YFSETQ. This CDR3 spans 15 amino acids. V lost 0 bases and J 6 bases, leaving 16 bases between the germline ends. CDR3 nucleotides: TGCGCCAGCAGCTTGGTTCCAGGTCCTAAGGGCGAGCAGTACTTC. This encodes CASSLVPGPKGEQYF.

The chain couples TRBV5-5 to TRBJ1-1; 9 bases are shared with TRBD1. V shed 3 bases, J shed 8 bases, and the junction held 2 bases outside the gene matches. CDR3 length: 12 amino acids. CDR1 and CDR2 from the germline V gene are SGHKS and YYEKEE (reference sequence). The DNA for the CDR3 is TGTGCCAGCAGCTACGGGACAGGGGAAGCTTTCTTT. Its translation is CASSYGTGEAFF.

The J gene is TRBJ2-7, the V gene TRBV6-2 or TRBV6-3; unclear D gene. V lost 4 bases to trimming and J lost 2 bases, with 12 bases between them. CDR3 size: 14 residues. CDR1 and CDR2 (germline): MNHEY, SVGEGT. CDR3 in DNA: TGTGCCAGCAGTTGGGCACAGATCACCTACGAGCAGTACTTC. This translates into CASSWAQITYEQYF.

This rearrangement joins TRBV28 to TRBJ1-2, with D perhaps TRBD1 (6 bases). V lost 1 base to trimming and J lost 4 bases, with 16 bases between them. The CDR3 spans 16 residues. Looked up from germline, CDR1 is MDHEN and CDR2 is SYDVKM. The CDR3 DNA reads TGTGCCAGCAGTTTATCGGGGGGCGGAGGGGTCTATGGCTACACCTTC. Translation: CASSLSGGGGVYGYTF.

V gene TRBV12-3 or TRBV12-4 combines with J gene TRBJ2-7, with D maybe TRBD1 (5 bases). This CDR3 has 13 residues. V was clipped by 4 bases and J by 1 base, with 8 bases between them. Here the CDR3 DNA reads TGTGCCAGCAGTTCTGGGGCGTCCTACGAGCAGTACTTC. It encodes CASSSGASYEQYF.

This chain uses TRBV27 with TRBJ1-1; the D gene is possibly TRBD1 (6 bases). Trimming shortened V by 4 bases and J by 0 bases, and 9 bases separated the two germline ends. CDR1 and CDR2 from the germline V gene are MNHEY and SMNVEV (reference sequence). The CDR3 is 14 residues long. This chain's CDR3 is CASSYGQMNTEAFF. In DNA form, the CDR3 reads TGTGCCAGCAGTTACGGACAGATGAACACTGAAGCTTTCTTT.

This chain joins TRBV7-6 and TRBJ2-7; tentatively, D is TRBD1 (6 bases). The CDR3 is 15 amino acids. Germline loops: CDR1 SGHVS, CDR2 FNYEAQ. Trimming shortened V by 5 bases and J by 0 bases, and 14 bases separated the two germline ends. The CDR3, as DNA: TGTGCCAGCAGCCCCAGACAGGCTCCCTCCTACGAGCAGTACTTC. Protein: CASSPRQAPSYEQYF.

V is TRBV7-2 and J is TRBJ2-1; no clear D. V gave up 1 base and J gave up 10 bases, with 11 bases separating them. Germline CDR1 and CDR2: SGHTA and FQGNSA. The CDR3 has 13 residues. Here the CDR3 reads CASSLGARGEQFF. The DNA for the CDR3 is TGTGCCAGCAGCTTAGGCGCCCGAGGAGAGCAGTTCTTC.

The chain combines TRBV4-3 with TRBJ2-2, with 12 bases matching TRBD2. V trimming: 4 bases; J trimming: 7 bases; junction bases outside the gene matches: 7. The CDR3 consists of 16 residues. Germline CDR1 and CDR2: LGHNA and YSLEER. CDR3 sequence reads: CASSRRTSGMDGELFF. The CDR3 nucleotides read TGCGCCAGCAGCCGCAGGACTAGCGGGATGGACGGGGAGCTGTTTTTT.

The chain combines TRBV19 with TRBJ2-7; weak D call: TRBD2 (6 bases). This CDR3 spans 13 amino acids. Trimming left V 4 bases short and J 5 bases short, with 12 bases between. CDR1 is LNHDA, CDR2 SQIVND, per germline (reference sequence). Here the CDR3 DNA reads TGTGCCAGTAGTACCCTCGGACTAAACGAGCAGTACTTC. As protein: CASSTLGLNEQYF.

The chain links TRBV5-1 to TRBJ2-7, with 7 bases aligning to TRBD2. The CDR3 consists of 15 residues. V lost 4 bases to trimming and J lost 1 base; unmatched junction nucleotides: 8. Germline-derived CDR1 and CDR2 are SGHRS and YFSETQ. CDR3 bases: TGCGCCAGCAGCCTGGTCGCTAGCGGTTCCTACGAGCAGTACTTC. Translation gives CASSLVASGSYEQYF.

The chain combines TRBV19 with TRBJ1-1; D might be TRBD1 (5 bases). Germline V gene sequence: CDR1 LNHDA, CDR2 SQIVND (reference sequence). Trimming removed 6 bases at V and 1 base at J, with 15 bases between. The CDR3 has 15 amino acids. CDR3 DNA sequence: TGTGCCAGTAGGGGGTTAGGGACGGAGAACACTGAAGCTTTCTTT. Amino acids: CASRGLGTENTEAFF. Filled out from reference TRBV19 and TRBJ1-1, the complete variable domain reads DGGITQSPKYLFRKEGQNVTLSCEQNLNHDAMYWYRQDPGQGLRLIYYSQIVNDFQKGDIAEGYSVSREKKESFPLTVTSAQKNPTAFYLCASRGLGTENTEAFFGQGTRLTVV.

This chain connects TRBV6-2 or TRBV6-3 to TRBJ1-1; D call uncertain. Germline CDR1 MNHEY, CDR2 SVGEGT. V lost 5 bases, J lost 1 base, and 8 bases lay in between. The CDR3 has 13 amino acids. Written as DNA, the CDR3 is TGTGCCAGCAGTCCCACCTGGAACACTGAAGCTTTCTTT. It encodes CASSPTWNTEAFF.

This chain joins TRBV4-3 and TRBJ2-7; D perhaps matches TRBD2 (6 bases). The V gene lost 0 bases and the J gene lost 4 bases, with 16 bases spanning the gap. Germline loops: CDR1 LGHNA, CDR2 YSLEER. The CDR3 loop spans 16 amino acids. The CDR3 region has the DNA TGCGCCAGCAGCCAAGATAGCGGAACGGGGAGGTACGAGCAGTACTTC. This codes for CASSQDSGTGRYEQYF.

The rearrangement uses TRBV2 and TRBJ2-7; the D is unclear. Trimming stripped 3 bases from V and 2 bases from J, with 8 bases between. CDR1 is SNHLY, CDR2 FYNNEI, per germline. This CDR3 contains 13 residues. This chain's CDR3 is CASSDSAAYEQYF. The CDR3 DNA reads TGTGCCAGCAGTGATTCAGCAGCCTACGAGCAGTACTTC.

CDR3 nucleotides: TGTGCCAGCAGACCTGACAGGGGGCACACCGGGGAGCTGTTTTTT. Translating gives CASRPDRGHTGELFF. The rearrangement links TRBV6-5 to TRBJ2-2; the match to TRBD1 covers 10 bases. Germline lookup yields CDR1 MNHEY and CDR2 SVGAGI. V shed 6 bases and J 3 bases; nucleotides not matched to a gene: 4. This CDR3 is 15 amino acids long.